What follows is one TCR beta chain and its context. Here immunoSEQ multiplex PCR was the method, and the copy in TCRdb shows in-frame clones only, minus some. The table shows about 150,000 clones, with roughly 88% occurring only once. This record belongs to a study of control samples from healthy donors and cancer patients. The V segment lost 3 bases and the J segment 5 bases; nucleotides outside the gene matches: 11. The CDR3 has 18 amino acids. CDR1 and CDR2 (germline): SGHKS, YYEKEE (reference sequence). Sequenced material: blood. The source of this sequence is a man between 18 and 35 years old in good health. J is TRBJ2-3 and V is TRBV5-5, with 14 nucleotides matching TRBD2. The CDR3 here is CASSSDGLAGGWGDTQYF. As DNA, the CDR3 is TGTGCCAGCAGCTCCGACGGACTAGCGGGGGGCTGGGGAGATACGCAGTATTTT.